This record looks at one T cell receptor beta chain sequence and its context. The antigen remains unidentified. The CDR3 has 15 amino acids. Germline V gene sequence: CDR1 SGHNT, CDR2 YYREEE (reference sequence). V was pared by 4 bases and J by 5 bases, with 15 bases between. Some clones are missing from TCRdb's copy, which holds only in-frame ones; the method was immunoSEQ multiplex PCR. The sample holds some 2,000,000 clones, over 85% seen once. Recent acute infections and vaccinations were absent in the healthy HIV-negative adult donors. Every one of the donors was a Caucasian adult that lived in Nashville, Tennessee. This entry comes from a study of shared clonotypes between healthy human individuals. The study's findings and limits: Generally, naive subsets (rather than memory subsets) showed larger estimated richness.

The chain carries TRBV5-4 and TRBJ2-2; D may be TRBD1 or TRBD2 (7 bases each). Sequences were obtained from naive CD4+ T cells sorted from blood. Subset here: CD45RA+ positively selected. This clonotype was obtained from a young man in good health. The DNA for the CDR3 is TGTGCCAGCAGCCTAGACAGGGAGGGGACCGGGGAGCTGTTTTTT. It is translated as CASSLDREGTGELFF.